This is a list of T cell receptor beta chains from one sample in a study of shared clonotypes between healthy human individuals. Repertoires were generated with immunoSEQ multiplex PCR, while TCRdb's copy carries only in-frame clones and drops some. Of about 2.1 million clones listed, about 92% are singletons. Sequences were obtained from naive CD8+ T cells from PBMCs. Source of these receptors: a man aged 18 to 30 in good health. Some clones in this sample may be carry-over from other donors' samples. Each CDR3 is given with its conserved first and last residue. Each record gives: CDR3 protein, CDR3 DNA, V gene, D gene, clone size, J gene. D genes are given only for firm matches. Expanded clones are given a class, and other clones once, few, many or no size at all.

CASSANSGVPYNEQFF | TGTGCCAGCAGTGCTAACTCAGGGGTACCCTACAATGAGCAGTTCTTC | TRBV6-6 | NA | NA | TRBJ2-1
CASSFFGPGATDTQYF | TGTGCCAGCAGTTTTTTCGGACCCGGGGCCACAGATACGCAGTATTTT | TRBV28 | NA | NA | TRBJ2-3
CASSAATSTPYNEQFF | TGCGCCAGCAGCGCCGCCACTAGCACCCCCTACAATGAGCAGTTCTTC | TRBV5-1 | NA | NA | TRBJ2-1
CASSEAGRGGYEQYF | TGTGCCAGCAGTGAAGCGGGCAGGGGGGGCTACGAGCAGTACTTC | TRBV6-1 | NA | NA | TRBJ2-7
CASSLWQISRKDEQYF | TGTGCCAGCAGCTTATGGCAAATCTCAAGGAAAGACGAGCAGTACTTC | TRBV7-9 | NA | NA | TRBJ2-7
CASSEGDREQYF | TGTGCCAGCAGTGAAGGGGACAGGGAGCAGTACTTC | TRBV6-1 | TRBD1 | NA | TRBJ2-7
CASSLERYSYNEQFF | TGTGCCAGCAGTTTGGAGAGATACTCCTACAATGAGCAGTTCTTC | TRBV28 | NA | NA | TRBJ2-1
CASSGALYNEQFF | TGTGCCAGCAGCGGGGCCTTATACAATGAGCAGTTCTTC | TRBV7-9 | NA | NA | TRBJ2-1
CASSPAAGPGTEAFF | TGTGCCAGCTCCCCGGCGGCAGGGCCGGGCACTGAAGCTTTCTTT | TRBV18 | NA | NA | TRBJ1-1
CASSPWAGGPDTQYF | TGTGCCAGCAGCCCGTGGGCGGGAGGTCCAGATACGCAGTATTTT | TRBV7-9 | TRBD2 | NA | TRBJ2-3
CASSLSGGGFGELFF | TGCGCCAGCAGCTTATCGGGAGGGGGCTTCGGGGAGCTGTTTTTT | TRBV5-1 | NA | NA | TRBJ2-2
CASGPNLSSGRTADTQYF | TGTGCTAGTGGTCCCAACCTCTCTAGCGGGAGAACGGCAGATACGCAGTATTTT | TRBV12-5 | TRBD2 | NA | TRBJ2-3
CASSLGPGGGRLYEQYF | TGTGCCAGCAGCTTAGGGCCGGGTGGGGGGCGCCTCTACGAGCAGTACTTC | TRBV11-2 | NA | NA | TRBJ2-7
CASTTPRQGAGYTF | TGTGCCAGCACCACCCCCCGACAGGGGGCGGGTTACACCTTC | TRBV28 | TRBD1 | NA | TRBJ1-2
CASRGAGSGRSTGELFF | TGTGCCAGCAGGGGGGCTGGTAGCGGGAGGAGCACCGGGGAGCTGTTTTTT | TRBV9 | TRBD2 | NA | TRBJ2-2
CASSLGGLETQYF | TGTGCCAGCAGTTTAGGGGGTCTAGAGACCCAGTACTTC | TRBV28 | NA | NA | TRBJ2-5
CASSLETLDTQYF | TGTGCCAGCAGCTTAGAAACGCTAGATACGCAGTATTTT | TRBV11-3 | NA | NA | TRBJ2-3
CASSPRGQGASGYTF | TGCGCCAGCAGCCCGAGGGGACAGGGCGCGAGTGGCTACACCTTC | TRBV4-3 | TRBD1 | NA | TRBJ1-2
CASSQVYSGTSGRNEQFF | TGCGCCAGCAGCCAAGTATATTCGGGGACTAGCGGGAGGAATGAGCAGTTCTTC | TRBV4-1 | TRBD2 | NA | TRBJ2-1
CASSSGHSSGNTIYF | TGTGCCAGCAGCTCCGGACATTCGAGCGGAAACACCATATATTTT | TRBV5-5 | NA | NA | TRBJ1-3
CASSLSTSGSTDTQYF | TGTGCCAGCAGTTTATCAACTAGCGGTAGCACAGATACGCAGTATTTT | TRBV27 | TRBD2 | NA | TRBJ2-3
CASSEQGSGQPQHF | TGTGCCAGCAGTGAGCAGGGGTCTGGTCAGCCCCAGCATTTT | TRBV6-4 | NA | NA | TRBJ1-5
CASSTAVTSSEQFF | TGTGCCAGCAGTACCGCTGTGACCAGCAGTGAGCAGTTCTTC | TRBV28 | NA | NA | TRBJ2-1
CASRKLAGVMDTGELFF | TGTGCCAGCAGGAAACTAGCGGGAGTGATGGATACCGGGGAGCTGTTTTTT | TRBV28 | TRBD2 | NA | TRBJ2-2
CASSPGTGGVSYNEQFF | TGTGCCAGCAGCCCCGGGACAGGTGGGGTTAGTTACAATGAGCAGTTCTTC | TRBV7-6 | TRBD1 | NA | TRBJ2-1
CASSLRLGSGEQYF | TGTGCCAGCAGTTTACGACTCGGCTCGGGCGAGCAGTACTTC | TRBV27 | NA | NA | TRBJ2-7
CATSRDAGGPREQYF | TGTGCCACCAGCAGAGATGCGGGAGGGCCGAGGGAGCAGTACTTC | TRBV15 | TRBD2 | NA | TRBJ2-7
CSVRVRTEGGMRIAGGGTDTQYF | TGCAGCGTTCGGGTTCGGACGGAAGGGGGGATGAGGATAGCGGGAGGTGGGACAGATACGCAGTATTTT | TRBV29-1 | TRBD2 | NA | TRBJ2-3
CASSWGYNEQFF | TGTGCCAGCAGCTGGGGATACAATGAGCAGTTCTTC | TRBV7-2 | NA | NA | TRBJ2-1
CASSEALQAATGANVLTF | TGTGCCAGCAGTGAAGCGCTTCAGGCAGCCACAGGGGCCAACGTCCTGACTTTC | TRBV2 | NA | NA | TRBJ2-6
CASSPLAASSYNEQFF | TGTGCCAGCAGTCCCTTGGCGGCTAGCTCCTACAATGAGCAGTTCTTC | TRBV28 | NA | NA | TRBJ2-1
CASRDRTLSYEQYF | TGTGCCAGCAGGGACAGGACACTCTCCTACGAGCAGTACTTC | TRBV27 | TRBD1 | NA | TRBJ2-7
CASSTDGPAGANVLTF | TGTGCCAGCAGCACCGACGGCCCAGCTGGGGCCAACGTCCTGACTTTC | TRBV9 | NA | NA | TRBJ2-6
CASSPGRSTEAFF | TGTGCCAGCTCACCCGGACGGAGCACTGAAGCTTTCTTT | TRBV18 | NA | NA | TRBJ1-1
CASSIWQGPREQYF | TGTGCCAGTAGTATTTGGCAGGGGCCGAGGGAGCAGTACTTC | TRBV19 | NA | NA | TRBJ2-7
CASSPTREGPVSEQYF | TGTGCCAGCAGCCCCACCCGCGAAGGGCCGGTCTCCGAGCAGTACTTC | TRBV13 | NA | NA | TRBJ2-7
CASQEQGNQPQHF | TGCGCCAGCCAGGAACAGGGGAATCAGCCCCAGCATTTT | TRBV10-2 | TRBD1 | few | TRBJ1-5
CSVEVMASGGYEQYF | TGCAGCGTTGAAGTGATGGCTAGCGGGGGCTACGAGCAGTACTTC | TRBV29-1 | TRBD2 | NA | TRBJ2-7
CATSRDWTSGSHEQFF | TGTGCCACCAGCAGAGATTGGACTAGCGGGAGCCATGAGCAGTTCTTC | TRBV15 | TRBD2 | NA | TRBJ2-1
CASSFTSSGANVLTF | TGTGCCAGCAGCTTCACCAGCTCTGGGGCCAACGTCCTGACTTTC | TRBV7-2 | NA | NA | TRBJ2-6
CASSDRFRYGYTF | TGTGCCAGCAGTGACCGATTTAGGTATGGCTACACCTTC | TRBV2 | NA | NA | TRBJ1-2
CASSLGRGRGNQPQHF | TGTGCCAGCAGTTTAGGACGGGGAAGGGGCAATCAGCCCCAGCATTTT | TRBV28 | NA | once | TRBJ1-5
CASSESRAESTDTQYF | TGCGCCAGCAGTGAGTCGAGAGCGGAAAGCACAGATACGCAGTATTTT | TRBV10-2 | NA | NA | TRBJ2-3
CASSLDGAIRGGNTIYF | TGCGCCAGCAGCTTGGATGGGGCGATAAGGGGAGGAAACACCATATATTTT | TRBV5-1 | NA | NA | TRBJ1-3
CASSSRLAGYEQYF | TGTGCCAGCAGCTCGCGACTAGCGGGATACGAGCAGTACTTC | TRBV5-6 | TRBD2 | NA | TRBJ2-7